Following are 2 T cell receptor beta chains from one sample sequenced in a study of neurological immune-mediated disorders. Time point described: longitudinal time-point 1 (baseline). TCRdb reprocessed the 5' RACE reads via MiXCR and lists one record per CDR3 protein. The sample contains some 68,000 distinct CDR3 sequences, approximately 14% of which appear only once. The sample taken for sequencing was PBMCs. All receptors come from a female donor with HTLV-1-associated myelopathy (HAM/TSP).

This clonotype has a count of ten or more. This sequence joins TRBV9 and TRBJ1-2; D gene uncertain. The CDR3 extends over 14 amino acids. Germline values: CDR1 SGDLS, CDR2 YYNGEE. Trimming took off 3 bases at V and 4 bases at J, with 13 bases between the two ends. CDR3 bases: TGTGCCAGCAGCGACGCCCCTGGAGCCTATGGCTACACCTTC. It translates to CASSDAPGAYGYTF.

This clonotype was counted a single time. CDR3 sequence (DNA): TGTTCCCTCAGTAGCGACACAGATACGCAGTATTTT. It yields the protein CSLSSDTDTQYF. The chain links TRBV10-3 to TRBJ2-3, with D perhaps TRBD2 (5 bases). The length of the CDR3 is 12 residues. Germline values: CDR1 ENHRY, CDR2 SYGVKD.